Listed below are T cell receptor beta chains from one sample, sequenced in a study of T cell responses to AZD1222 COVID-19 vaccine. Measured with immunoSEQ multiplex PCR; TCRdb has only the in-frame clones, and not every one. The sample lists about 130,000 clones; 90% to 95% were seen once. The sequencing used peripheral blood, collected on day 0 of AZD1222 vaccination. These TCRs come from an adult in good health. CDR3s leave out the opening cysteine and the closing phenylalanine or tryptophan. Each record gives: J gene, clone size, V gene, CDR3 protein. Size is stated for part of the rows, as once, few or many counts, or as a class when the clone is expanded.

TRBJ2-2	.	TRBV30	AWSGTGQNTGELF
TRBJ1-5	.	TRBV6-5	ASGPGGPQPQH
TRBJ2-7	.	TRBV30	AWSALAGGEQY
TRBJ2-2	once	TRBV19	ASSLRTGANTGELF
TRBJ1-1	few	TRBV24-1	ATSDRDSLGTEAF
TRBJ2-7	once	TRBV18	ASSPRGGSPYEQY
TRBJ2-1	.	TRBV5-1	ASSREGVSYNEQF
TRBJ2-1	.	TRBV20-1	SASIRVGYNEQF
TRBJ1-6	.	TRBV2	ASSETTGLGSPLH
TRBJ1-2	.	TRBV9	ASKALEYT
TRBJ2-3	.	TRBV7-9	ASSFYSGSLTDTQY
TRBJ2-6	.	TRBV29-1	SVAGSGANVLT
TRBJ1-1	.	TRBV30	AWSVGRKNTEAF
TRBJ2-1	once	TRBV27	ASSGSGRFYNEQF
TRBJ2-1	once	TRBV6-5	ASSYSGGPASNEQF
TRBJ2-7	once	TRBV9	ASSVTSVGLEQY
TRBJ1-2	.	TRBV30	AWSVLRAPT
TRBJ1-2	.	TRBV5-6	ASSFKIAVAIGGYT
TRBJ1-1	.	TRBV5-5	ASSFRTTGEAF
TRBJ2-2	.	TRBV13	ASSFYGTSSELGTGELF
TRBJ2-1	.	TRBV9	ASSGREYSYNEQF
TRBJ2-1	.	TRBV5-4	ASSNSGSSYNEQF